These 17 T cell receptor beta chains were sequenced from one sample in a study of beta chain features in type 1 diabetes. Antigen specificity for these receptors is unknown. Notes on the study in general: TCRB CDR3 length was moderately but significantly reduced in all four CD4+ subsets of Type 1 diabetes patients.

Reverse transcribing all isolated RNA meant expressed TCRB transcripts were sequenced. Profiled with immunoSEQ multiplex PCR; TCRdb holds only in-frame clones, not every one. The table lists about 300,000 clones, 13% of them singletons. Specimen: naive CD4+ T cells from blood. The receptors originated from a woman between 18 and 30 years old with type 1 diabetes.

The rearrangement links TRBV7-2 to TRBJ2-5; 8 nucleotides agree with TRBD1. The V gene end was trimmed by 5 bases and the J gene end by 9 bases; junction bases not matched to a gene: 8. CDR1 SGHTA and CDR2 FQGNSA come from the germline V gene. The CDR3 has 13 residues. The CDR3 DNA reads as TGTGCCAGCAGCCGTATGGACAGGGTGGCCCAGTACTTC. Its protein product is CASSRMDRVAQYF.

This clone showed up just a few times. The V call is TRBV29-1, the J call TRBJ2-7; 8 bases agree with TRBD2. V lost 3 bases and J lost 7; bases outside the gene matches: 11. From germline, CDR1 is SQVTM and CDR2 ANQGSEA. The CDR3 length is 14 residues. This chain's CDR3 is CSVDVSGTRREQYF. The CDR3 DNA reads TGCAGCGTTGATGTTAGCGGGACCCGTCGGGAGCAGTACTTC.

The genes are TRBV29-1 and TRBJ2-5, with TRBD1 matching 7 bases. Germline lookup yields CDR1 SQVTM and CDR2 ANQGSEA. J was trimmed by 5 bases and V by 5 bases; bases with no gene match: 2. CDR3 length: 11 amino acids. The CDR3 here is CSVFRGETQYF. CDR3 DNA sequence: TGCAGCGTTTTCAGGGGGGAGACCCAGTACTTC.

The chain carries TRBV7-2 and TRBJ2-1; 10 nucleotides match TRBD2. Germline V lookup: CDR1 SGHTA, CDR2 FQGNSA. Trimming cost V 4 bases and J 4 bases; bases outside gene matches: 4. This CDR3 is built from 15 residues. The CDR3 coding sequence is TGTGCCAGCAGCTCGTGGACTAGCGGTTACAATGAGCAGTTCTTC. This gives the protein CASSSWTSGYNEQFF.

The chain carries TRBV11-3 and TRBJ2-1, with D perhaps TRBD2 (6 bases). Germline CDR1 SGHNT, CDR2 YENEEA. The CDR3 covers 14 residues. Trimming cost V 1 base and J 6 bases, with 10 bases left between them. The chain's CDR3 is CASSLGIAANEQFF. Here the CDR3 DNA reads TGTGCCAGCAGCTTAGGGATAGCGGCCAATGAGCAGTTCTTC.

CDR3 sequence (DNA): TGTGCCAGTAGTATTCTGGGACTAGGAGACAATGAGCAGTTCTTC. Translated: CASSILGLGDNEQFF. V and J are TRBV19 and TRBJ2-1; TRBD2 aligns across 8 bases. With V trimmed by 3 bases and J by 5 bases, 6 bases remained unmatched. The CDR3 runs 15 residues. The germline V gene encodes CDR1 LNHDA and CDR2 SQIVND (reference sequence).

J is TRBJ2-1 and V is TRBV25-1; 14 bases align to TRBD2. V was clipped by 5 bases and J by 9 bases; unmatched bases: 3. The germline gives CDR1 MGHDK, CDR2 SYGVNS. The CDR3 runs 14 residues. CDR3 protein: CASSQGLAGVEQFF. Here the CDR3 DNA reads TGTGCCAGCAGTCAGGGACTAGCGGGAGTTGAGCAGTTCTTC.

This clone occurred a few times. The chain combines TRBV5-1 with TRBJ2-5, with a tentative D call TRBD2 (7 bases). CDR1 SGHRS and CDR2 YFSETQ come from the germline V gene. Trimming pared 2 bases from V and 4 bases from J, leaving 12 bases between. The CDR3 sequence is 14 residues long. This CDR3 reads CASSLGGAPETQYF. The CDR3 nucleotides are TGCGCCAGCAGCTTAGGGGGGGCTCCAGAGACCCAGTACTTC.

This sequence joins TRBV6-6 and TRBJ2-3; 7 bases agree with TRBD2. This CDR3 region has 16 residues. Germline CDR1 is MNHNY and CDR2 is SVGAGI (reference sequence). Unmatched junction bases numbered 6, after V lost 3 bases and J lost 0 bases. CDR3 residues: CASSYRGRASTDTQYF. The CDR3 DNA reads as TGTGCCAGCAGTTATCGTGGGAGGGCTAGCACAGATACGCAGTATTTT.

The rearrangement links TRBV7-8 to TRBJ2-7, with 7 nucleotides matching TRBD2. Germline values: CDR1 SGHVS, CDR2 FQNEAQ. The CDR3 is 15 residues long. Trimming cost V 4 bases and J 0 bases; bases outside gene matches: 6. CDR3 sequence: CASSSASGNSYEQYF. CDR3 DNA: TGTGCCAGCAGCTCAGCTAGCGGTAACTCCTACGAGCAGTACTTC.

The genes are TRBV15 and TRBJ2-1; D perhaps matches TRBD2 (6 bases). The germline gives CDR1 LNHNV, CDR2 YYDKDF (reference sequence). The V gene lost 0 bases and the J gene lost 7 bases, with 16 bases spanning the gap. This CDR3 spans 16 amino acids. CDR3: CATSRDTGSFGNEQFF. The CDR3 DNA sequence: TGTGCCACCAGCAGAGATACCGGGAGTTTCGGAAATGAGCAGTTCTTC.

This clone showed up just a few times. The V call is TRBV7-9, the J call TRBJ1-2; the D gene is possibly TRBD1 (6 bases). Deletions cut 5 bases from V and 1 base from J, with 8 bases between. CDR1 SEHNR and CDR2 FQNEAQ come from the germline V gene (reference sequence). The CDR3 sequence is 13 residues long. CDR3: CASSRQDNYGYTF. The CDR3 coding sequence is TGTGCCAGCAGCCGACAGGATAACTATGGCTACACCTTC.

CDR3 sequence reads: CASSIGQDPYEQYF. CDR3 in DNA: TGTGCCAGCTCCATAGGACAGGATCCCTACGAGCAGTACTTC. This rearrangement joins TRBV9 to TRBJ2-7; 7 bases agree with TRBD1. This CDR3 is built from 14 residues. Germline V CDR1 and CDR2: SGDLS, YYNGEE. The ends lost 7 bases at V and 2 bases at J; junction bases unmatched: 9.

This clone came up a few times. The rearrangement links TRBV29-1 to TRBJ2-5; no clear D gene. The V gene lost 0 bases and the J gene lost 5 bases, with 13 bases spanning the gap. The length of the CDR3 is 14 residues. Germline loops: CDR1 SQVTM, CDR2 ANQGSEA. The CDR3 sequence is CSVEDLGQWETQYF. The CDR3 DNA reads as TGCAGCGTTGAAGATCTTGGCCAGTGGGAGACCCAGTACTTC.

This clone was seen only a few times. J is TRBJ2-5 and V is TRBV27; D is possibly TRBD2 (5 bases). The CDR3 length is 13 residues. CDR1 and CDR2 (germline): MNHEY, SMNVEV (reference sequence). The V end was cut by 6 bases, the J end by 1 base, with 9 bases between. CDR3 region: CASRRVGQETQYF. The DNA for the CDR3 is TGTGCCAGCAGGAGGGTCGGCCAAGAGACCCAGTACTTC.

The chain joins TRBV28 to TRBJ1-2, with a possible D match to TRBD1 (5 bases). The V and J ends lost 4 bases and 4 bases respectively, with 16 bases between them. Looked up from germline, CDR1 is MDHEN and CDR2 is SYDVKM. The CDR3 length is 15 residues. The CDR3 DNA reads as TGTGCCAGCAGTTCCTTGGGGGGACCTACCTATGGCTACACCTTC. This translates into CASSSLGGPTYGYTF.

The chain carries TRBV5-4 and TRBJ2-5; D possibly corresponds to TRBD2 (5 bases). Germline assignment: CDR1 SGHNT and CDR2 YYREEE (reference sequence). The V and J ends lost 7 bases and 5 bases respectively, with 9 bases between them. The CDR3 is 11 residues long. CDR3 sequence (DNA): TGTGCCAGCTGGCGAGGGGAGACCCAGTACTTC. This gives the protein CASWRGETQYF.